These 14 T cell receptor beta chains were sequenced from one sample in a study of blood T cell repertoires in COVID-19. Data came from immunoSEQ multiplex PCR; TCRdb stores just in-frame clones and leaves some out. The sample contains more than 95,000 clones, approximately 74% of which appear only once. Sequencing was done on a sample of peripheral blood. Receptors were obtained from a man in his 60s with acute or convalescent COVID-19.

This chain links TRBV7-3 with TRBJ1-2; D not resolved. There are 15 residues in the CDR3. Trimming removed 0 bases from V and 4 bases from J, with 12 bases in between. Germline V CDR1 and CDR2: SGHTA, FQGTGA. The CDR3 region is CASSLTVLRGYGYTF. The CDR3 DNA follows: TGTGCCAGCAGCTTAACAGTACTTAGAGGCTATGGCTACACCTTC.

The rearrangement joins TRBV4-1 to TRBJ1-5; D remains ambiguous. This CDR3 region has 15 residues. Trimming cost V 1 base and J 4 bases, with 11 bases left between them. In germline, CDR1 is MGHRA, CDR2 YSYEKL. CDR3 sequence (DNA): TGCGCCAGCAGCCAAGTGGGAGGCTCTAATCAGCCCCAGCATTTT. Protein product: CASSQVGGSNQPQHF.

The chain links TRBV6-6 to TRBJ2-5, with a possible D match to TRBD2 (6 bases). Germline loops: CDR1 MNHNY, CDR2 SVGAGI (reference sequence). V gave up 7 bases and J gave up 1 base, with 10 bases separating them. This CDR3 has 13 residues. Written as DNA, the CDR3 is TGTGCCAGCACGAGGGACTTCCAAGAGACCCAGTACTTC. This encodes CASTRDFQETQYF.

The rearrangement joins TRBV7-2 to TRBJ1-5; 7 bases line up with TRBD1. V was clipped by 5 bases and J by 3 bases; unmatched bases: 7. Germline CDR1 is SGHTA and CDR2 is FQGNSA. CDR3 length: 15 residues. CDR3 nucleotides: TGTGCCAGCAGCCCCCGACAGGGAATCAATCAGCCCCAGCATTTT. It translates to CASSPRQGINQPQHF.

This rearrangement joins TRBV5-1 to TRBJ1-2, with 9 nucleotides matching TRBD1. After removal of 4 bases from V and 4 bases from J, the junction contained 11 bases not matched to a gene. This CDR3 comprises 16 residues. CDR1 is SGHRS and CDR2 is YFSETQ in the germline V gene. Here the CDR3 DNA reads TGCGCCAGCAGCCGAGGGGGACAGGGCATCGGCTATGGCTACACCTTC. Its translation is CASSRGGQGIGYGYTF.

The chain carries TRBV24-1 and TRBJ2-1; 7 positions agree with TRBD2. The ends lost 10 bases at V and 3 bases at J; junction bases unmatched: 8. This CDR3 has 14 residues. Germline lookup yields CDR1 KGHDR and CDR2 SFDVKD. The CDR3 region is CATSGGINYNEQFF. The CDR3 DNA sequence: TGTGCCACGTCCGGGGGGATTAACTACAATGAGCAGTTCTTC.

V gene TRBV19 combines with J gene TRBJ1-1; TRBD1 aligns across 9 bases. CDR1 is LNHDA, CDR2 SQIVND, per germline (reference sequence). There are 18 residues in the CDR3. J was trimmed by 0 bases and V by 3 bases; bases with no gene match: 11. CDR3 amino acids: CASSIGLGQGTLNTEAFF. CDR3 DNA sequence: TGTGCCAGTAGTATCGGATTAGGACAGGGGACTTTGAACACTGAAGCTTTCTTT.

V usage is TRBV5-1 and J usage is TRBJ2-2; no clear D. V shed 0 bases and J shed 6 bases, with 9 bases lying between them. Germline CDR1 SGHRS, CDR2 YFSETQ. This CDR3 is built from 14 residues. The CDR3 region has the DNA TGCGCCAGCAGCTTGGCCAGGTCAGCCGGGGAGCTGTTTTTT. It translates to CASSLARSAGELFF.

The V call is TRBV18, the J call TRBJ1-5; 10 bases line up with TRBD1. Germline V lookup: CDR1 KGHSH, CDR2 LQKENI. V was clipped by 5 bases and J by 7 bases; unmatched bases: 5. The CDR3 contains 14 residues. CDR3 sequence (DNA): TGTGCCAGCTCAAGGGACAGGGGCGACCAGCCCCAGCATTTT. This encodes CASSRDRGDQPQHF. The full variable domain, rest sourced from reference TRBV18 and TRBJ1-5, is NAGVMQNPRHLVRRRGQEARLRCSPMKGHSHVYWYRQLPEEGLKFMVYLQKENIIDESGMPKERFSAEFPKEGPSILRIQQVVRGDSAAYFCASSRDRGDQPQHFGDGTRLSIL.

The chain employs TRBV29-1 and TRBJ1-2; 12 bases align to TRBD1. CDR1 is SQVTM and CDR2 is ANQGSEA in the germline V gene. The CDR3 extends over 15 amino acids. The junction had 11 bases not matched to a gene; V was cut back by 7 bases and J by 5 bases. CDR3 sequence (DNA): TGCAGCGGGGGGGGGACAGGGGGCGCTCAGTATGGCTACACCTTC. Amino acids: CSGGGTGGAQYGYTF.

The chain joins TRBV11-3 to TRBJ1-6, with TRBD1 matching over 9 bases. The CDR3 has 14 residues. The trim removed 1 base at V and 10 bases at J, leaving 2 bases unmatched. The germline gives CDR1 SGHNT, CDR2 YENEEA. The CDR3 protein is CASSLATGGSPLHF. DNA of the CDR3: TGTGCCAGCAGCTTAGCGACAGGGGGATCACCCCTCCACTTT.

The genes are TRBV5-6 and TRBJ2-4, with TRBD1 matching 10 bases. The germline V gene encodes CDR1 SGHDT and CDR2 YYEEEE. V lost 3 bases and J lost 2; bases outside the gene matches: 2. This CDR3 contains 15 residues. For the CDR3, the DNA is TGTGCCAGCAGCTCCGACAGGGGGCCCAAAAACATTCAGTACTTC. This translates into CASSSDRGPKNIQYF.

This chain joins TRBV12-3 or TRBV12-4 and TRBJ1-1; 9 nucleotides line up with TRBD1. After removal of 5 bases from V and 11 bases from J, the junction contained 9 bases not matched to a gene. The CDR3 is made up of 13 amino acids. The CDR3 is CASSIGQGRKAFF. CDR3 sequence (DNA): TGTGCCAGCAGTATAGGACAGGGGAGGAAGGCTTTCTTT.

The V call is TRBV9, the J call TRBJ2-7, with D possibly matching TRBD1 (6 bases). This CDR3 region has 16 residues. The V gene's germline CDR1 is SGDLS and CDR2 YYNGEE. Trimming stripped 2 bases from V and 0 bases from J, with 15 bases between. CDR3 in DNA: TGTGCCAGCAGCGTCGACACCGGGACACCCTCCTACGAGCAGTACTTC. Translating gives CASSVDTGTPSYEQYF. Looking up the rest from reference TRBV9 and TRBJ2-7 gives the full variable domain: DSGVTQTPKHLITATGQRVTLRCSPRSGDLSVYWYQQSLDQGLQFLIQYYNGEERAKGNILERFSAQQFPDLHSELNLSSLELGDSALYFCASSVDTGTPSYEQYFGPGTRLTVT.